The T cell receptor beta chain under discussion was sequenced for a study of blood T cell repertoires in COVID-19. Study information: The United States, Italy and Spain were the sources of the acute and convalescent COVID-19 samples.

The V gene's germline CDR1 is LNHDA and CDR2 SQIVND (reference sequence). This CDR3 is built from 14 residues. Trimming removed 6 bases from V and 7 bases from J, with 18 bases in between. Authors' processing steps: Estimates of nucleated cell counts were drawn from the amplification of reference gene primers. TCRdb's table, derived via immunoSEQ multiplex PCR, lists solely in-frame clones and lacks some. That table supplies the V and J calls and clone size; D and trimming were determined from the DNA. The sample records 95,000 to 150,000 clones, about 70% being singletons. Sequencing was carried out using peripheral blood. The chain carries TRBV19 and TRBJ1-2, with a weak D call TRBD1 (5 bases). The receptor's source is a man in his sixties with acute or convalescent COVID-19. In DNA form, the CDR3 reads TGTGCCAGTAGGGATAAGGGACTTTTTGGTGGCTACACCTTC. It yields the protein CASRDKGLFGGYTF.